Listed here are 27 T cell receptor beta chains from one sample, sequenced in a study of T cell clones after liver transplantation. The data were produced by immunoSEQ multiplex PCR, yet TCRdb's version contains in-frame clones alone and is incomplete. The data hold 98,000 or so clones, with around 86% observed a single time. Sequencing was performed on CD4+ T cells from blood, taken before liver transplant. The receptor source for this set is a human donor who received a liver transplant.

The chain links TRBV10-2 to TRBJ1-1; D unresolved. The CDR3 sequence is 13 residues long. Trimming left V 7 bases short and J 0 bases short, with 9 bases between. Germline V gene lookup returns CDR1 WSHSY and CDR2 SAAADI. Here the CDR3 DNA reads TGCGCCAGCACTCACGATATGAACACTGAAGCTTTCTTT. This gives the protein CASTHDMNTEAFF.

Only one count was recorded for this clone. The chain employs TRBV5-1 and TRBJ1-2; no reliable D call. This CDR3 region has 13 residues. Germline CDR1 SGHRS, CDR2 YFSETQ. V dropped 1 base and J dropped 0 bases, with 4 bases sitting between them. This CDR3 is CASSLLANYGYTF. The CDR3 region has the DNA TGCGCCAGCAGCTTGCTAGCTAACTATGGCTACACCTTC.

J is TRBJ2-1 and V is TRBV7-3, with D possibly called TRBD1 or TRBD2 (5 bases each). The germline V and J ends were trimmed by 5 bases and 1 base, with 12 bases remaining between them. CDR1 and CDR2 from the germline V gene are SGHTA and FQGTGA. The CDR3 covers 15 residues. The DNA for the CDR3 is TGTGCCAGCAGCATGCAGGGCGGGTCCTACAATGAGCAGTTCTTC. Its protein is CASSMQGGSYNEQFF.

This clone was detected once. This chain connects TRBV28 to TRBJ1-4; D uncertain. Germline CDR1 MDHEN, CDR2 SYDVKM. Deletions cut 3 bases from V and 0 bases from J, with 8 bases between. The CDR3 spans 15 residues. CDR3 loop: CASSLVGPTNEKLFF. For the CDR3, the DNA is TGTGCCAGCAGTTTGGTGGGCCCAACTAATGAAAAACTGTTTTTT.

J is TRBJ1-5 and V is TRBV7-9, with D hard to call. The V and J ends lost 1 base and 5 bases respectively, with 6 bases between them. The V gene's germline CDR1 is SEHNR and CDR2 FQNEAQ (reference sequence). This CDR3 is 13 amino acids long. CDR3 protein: CASSLETDQPQHF. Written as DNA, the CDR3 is TGTGCCAGCAGCTTAGAAACAGATCAGCCCCAGCATTTT.

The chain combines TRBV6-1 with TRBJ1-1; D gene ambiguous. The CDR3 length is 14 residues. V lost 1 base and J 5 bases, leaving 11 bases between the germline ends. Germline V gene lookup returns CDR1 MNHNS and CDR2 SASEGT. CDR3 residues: CASSEVRVGTEAFF. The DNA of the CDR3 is TGTGCCAGCAGTGAAGTAAGGGTGGGGACTGAAGCTTTCTTT.

The CDR3 DNA sequence: TGTGCCAGCAGCTCAATGAAGAGGGGATTTAACTATGGCTACACCTTC. Translated: CASSSMKRGFNYGYTF. The chain links TRBV5-4 to TRBJ1-2, with D possibly TRBD1 on 5 matching bases. This CDR3 spans 16 amino acids. V gave up 3 bases and J gave up 1 base, with 16 bases separating them. Germline V gene lookup returns CDR1 SGHNT and CDR2 YYREEE (reference sequence). The full variable domain, rest sourced from reference TRBV5-4 and TRBJ1-2, is ETGVTQSPTHLIKTRGQQVTLRCSSQSGHNTVSWYQQALGQGPQFIFQYYREEENGRGNFPPRFSGLQFPNYSSELNVNALELDDSALYLCASSSMKRGFNYGYTFGSGTRLTVV.

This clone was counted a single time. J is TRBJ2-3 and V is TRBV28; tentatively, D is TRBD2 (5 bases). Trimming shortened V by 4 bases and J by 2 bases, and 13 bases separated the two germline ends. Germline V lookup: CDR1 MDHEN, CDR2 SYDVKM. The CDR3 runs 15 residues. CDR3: CASSSAEGITDTQYF. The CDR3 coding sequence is TGTGCCAGCAGTTCAGCGGAAGGGATCACAGATACGCAGTATTTT.

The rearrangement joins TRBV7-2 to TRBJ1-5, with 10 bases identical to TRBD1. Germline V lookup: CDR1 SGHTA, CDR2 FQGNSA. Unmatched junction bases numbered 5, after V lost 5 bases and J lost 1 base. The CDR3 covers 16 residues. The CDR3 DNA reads TGTGCCAGCAGCCTCCGGGACAGGGGCAGCAATCAGCCCCAGCATTTT. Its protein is CASSLRDRGSNQPQHF.

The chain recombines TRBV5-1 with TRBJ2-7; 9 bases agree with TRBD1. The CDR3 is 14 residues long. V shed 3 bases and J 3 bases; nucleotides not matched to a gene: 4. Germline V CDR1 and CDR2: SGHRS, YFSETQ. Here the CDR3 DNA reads TGCGCCAGCAGCTCGGGACAGGGTCTCTACGAGCAGTACTTC. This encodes CASSSGQGLYEQYF. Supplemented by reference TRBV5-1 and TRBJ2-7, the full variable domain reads KAGVTQTPRYLIKTRGQQVTLSCSPISGHRSVSWYQQTPGQGLQFLFEYFSETQRNKGNFPGRFSGRQFSNSRSEMNVSTLELGDSALYLCASSSGQGLYEQYFGPGTRLTVT.

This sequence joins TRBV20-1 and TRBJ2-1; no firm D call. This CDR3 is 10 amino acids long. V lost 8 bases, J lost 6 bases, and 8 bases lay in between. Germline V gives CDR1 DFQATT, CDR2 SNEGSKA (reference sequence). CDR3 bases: TGCAGTCCCCAGGCCAATGAGCAGTTCTTC. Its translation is CSPQANEQFF.

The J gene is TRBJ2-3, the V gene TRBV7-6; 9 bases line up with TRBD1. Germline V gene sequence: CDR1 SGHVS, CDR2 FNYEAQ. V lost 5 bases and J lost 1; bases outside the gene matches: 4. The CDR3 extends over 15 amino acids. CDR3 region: CASSPRTGGTDTQYF. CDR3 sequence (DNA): TGTGCCAGCAGCCCTCGGACAGGGGGCACAGATACGCAGTATTTT. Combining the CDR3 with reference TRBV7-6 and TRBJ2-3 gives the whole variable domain GAGVSQSPRYKVTKRGQDVALRCDPISGHVSLYWYRQALGQGPEFLTYFNYEAQQDKSGLPNDRFSAERPEGSISTLTIQRTEQRDSAMYRCASSPRTGGTDTQYFGPGTRLTVL.

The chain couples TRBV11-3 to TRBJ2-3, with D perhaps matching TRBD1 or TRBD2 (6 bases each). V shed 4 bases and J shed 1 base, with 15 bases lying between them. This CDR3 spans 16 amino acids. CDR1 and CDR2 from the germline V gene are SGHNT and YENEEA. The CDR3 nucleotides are TGTGCCAGCAGCTCAGAAGGGGGGCTCGGCACAGATACGCAGTATTTT. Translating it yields CASSSEGGLGTDTQYF.

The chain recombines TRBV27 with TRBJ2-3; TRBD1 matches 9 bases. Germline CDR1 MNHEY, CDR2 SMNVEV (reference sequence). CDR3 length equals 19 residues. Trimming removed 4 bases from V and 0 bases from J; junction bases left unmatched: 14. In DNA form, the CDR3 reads TGTGCCAGCAGTTGGGGACAGGGAAGGTTTGCTCCGAGCACAGATACGCAGTATTTT. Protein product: CASSWGQGRFAPSTDTQYF.

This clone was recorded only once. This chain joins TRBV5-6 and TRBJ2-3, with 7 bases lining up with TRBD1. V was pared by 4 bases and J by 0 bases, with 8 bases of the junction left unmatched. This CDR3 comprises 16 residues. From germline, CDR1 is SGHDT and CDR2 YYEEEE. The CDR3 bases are TGTGCCAGCAGCCTTCGGACAGGTGCTAGCACAGATACGCAGTATTTT. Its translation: CASSLRTGASTDTQYF.

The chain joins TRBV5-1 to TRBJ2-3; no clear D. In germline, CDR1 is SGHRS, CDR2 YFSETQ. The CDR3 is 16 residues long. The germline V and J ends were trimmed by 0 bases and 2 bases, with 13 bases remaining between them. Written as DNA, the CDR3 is TGCGCCAGCAGCTTGGCCGCGGTAGGGCCCACAGATACGCAGTATTTT. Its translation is CASSLAAVGPTDTQYF.

Here the CDR3 reads CASSQESGETQYF. In DNA, the CDR3 is TGCGCCAGCAGCCAAGAATCCGGGGAGACCCAGTACTTC. The chain combines TRBV4-1 with TRBJ2-5; no clear D. Deletions cut 0 bases from V and 5 bases from J, with 7 bases between. Germline V lookup: CDR1 MGHRA, CDR2 YSYEKL. The CDR3 totals 13 residues.

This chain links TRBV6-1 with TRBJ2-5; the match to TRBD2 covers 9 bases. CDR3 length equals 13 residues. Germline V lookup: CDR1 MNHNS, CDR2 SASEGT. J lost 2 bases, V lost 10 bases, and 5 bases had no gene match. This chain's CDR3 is CAMGGGVQETQYF. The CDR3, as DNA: TGTGCCATGGGCGGGGGGGTGCAAGAGACCCAGTACTTC.

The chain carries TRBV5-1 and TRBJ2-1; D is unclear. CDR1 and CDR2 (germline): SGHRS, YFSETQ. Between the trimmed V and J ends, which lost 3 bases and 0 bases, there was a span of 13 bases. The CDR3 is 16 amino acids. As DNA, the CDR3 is TGCGCCAGCAGCTCCGGTCGGCGGAGCTCCTACAATGAGCAGTTCTTC. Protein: CASSSGRRSSYNEQFF.

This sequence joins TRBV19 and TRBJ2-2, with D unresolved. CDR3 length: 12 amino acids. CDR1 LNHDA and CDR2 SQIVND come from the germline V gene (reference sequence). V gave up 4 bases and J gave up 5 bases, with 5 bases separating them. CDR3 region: CASSKTTGELFF. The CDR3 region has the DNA TGTGCCAGTAGTAAAACGACCGGGGAGCTGTTTTTT.

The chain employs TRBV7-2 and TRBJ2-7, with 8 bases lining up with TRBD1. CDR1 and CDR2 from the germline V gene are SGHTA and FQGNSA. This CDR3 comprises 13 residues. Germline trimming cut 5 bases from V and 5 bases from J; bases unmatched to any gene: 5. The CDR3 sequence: CASSLLGQDEQYF. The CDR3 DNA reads TGTGCCAGCAGCCTTCTGGGACAGGACGAGCAGTACTTC.

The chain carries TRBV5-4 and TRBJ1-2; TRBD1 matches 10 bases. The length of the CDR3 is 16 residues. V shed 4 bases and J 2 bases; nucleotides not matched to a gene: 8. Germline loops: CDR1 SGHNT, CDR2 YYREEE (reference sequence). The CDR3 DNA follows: TGTGCCAGCAGCGCGGGACAGGGGAGGCAGAACTATGGCTACACCTTC. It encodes CASSAGQGRQNYGYTF.

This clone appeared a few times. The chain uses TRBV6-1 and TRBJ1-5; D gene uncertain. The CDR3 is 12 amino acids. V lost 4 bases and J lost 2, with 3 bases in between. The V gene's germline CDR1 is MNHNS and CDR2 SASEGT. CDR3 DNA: TGTGCCAGCAGTGGCGGCAATCAGCCCCAGCATTTT. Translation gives CASSGGNQPQHF.

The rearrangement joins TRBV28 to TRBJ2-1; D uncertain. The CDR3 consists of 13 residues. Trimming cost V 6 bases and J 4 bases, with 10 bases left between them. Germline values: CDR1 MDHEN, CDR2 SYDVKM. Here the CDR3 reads CASSSPLYNEQFF. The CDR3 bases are TGTGCCAGCAGCTCCCCCCTATACAATGAGCAGTTCTTC.

The CDR3 reads CASSQLAGEDTQYF. CDR3 DNA: TGCGCCAGCAGCCAGCTAGCGGGGGAAGATACGCAGTATTTT. The V call is TRBV5-1, the J call TRBJ2-3; TRBD2 matches 10 bases. The V gene end was trimmed by 4 bases and the J gene end by 5 bases; junction bases not matched to a gene: 4. CDR3 size: 14 residues. Germline assignment: CDR1 SGHRS and CDR2 YFSETQ.

The CDR3 loop reads CASSAGQISYEQYF. CDR3 in DNA: TGTGCCAGCAGTGCGGGACAGATCTCCTACGAGCAGTACTTC. The chain carries TRBV6-1 and TRBJ2-7, with 7 bases aligning to TRBD1. Per the germline V gene, CDR1 is MNHNS and CDR2 is SASEGT. The CDR3 runs 14 residues. V lost 4 bases to trimming and J lost 0 bases; unmatched junction nucleotides: 3.

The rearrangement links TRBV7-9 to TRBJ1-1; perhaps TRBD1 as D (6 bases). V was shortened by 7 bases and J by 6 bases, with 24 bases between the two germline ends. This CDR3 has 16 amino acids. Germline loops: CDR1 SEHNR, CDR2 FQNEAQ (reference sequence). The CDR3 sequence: CASNPSLGAGEAEAFF. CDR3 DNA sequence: TGTGCCAGCAACCCTAGCCTGGGGGCAGGGGAAGCTGAAGCTTTCTTT.